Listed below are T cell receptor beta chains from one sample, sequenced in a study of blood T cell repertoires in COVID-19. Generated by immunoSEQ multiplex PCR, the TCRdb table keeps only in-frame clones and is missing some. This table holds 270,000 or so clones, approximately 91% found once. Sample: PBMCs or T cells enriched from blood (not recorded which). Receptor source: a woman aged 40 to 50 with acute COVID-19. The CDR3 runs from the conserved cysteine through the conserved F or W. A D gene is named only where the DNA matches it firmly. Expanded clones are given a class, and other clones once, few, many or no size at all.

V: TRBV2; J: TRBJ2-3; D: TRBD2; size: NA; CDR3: CAPYSGGRTDTQYF; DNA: TGTGCCCCCTATAGCGGGGGGCGGACAGATACGCAGTATTTT
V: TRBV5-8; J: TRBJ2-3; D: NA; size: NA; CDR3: CASSLGYSSGSTDTQYF; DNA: TGTGCCAGCAGTCTTGGATATAGCTCGGGTAGCACAGATACGCAGTATTTT
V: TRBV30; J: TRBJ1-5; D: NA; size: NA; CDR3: CAWSKQGLLNQPQHF; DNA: TGTGCCTGGAGTAAACAGGGCCTCCTCAATCAGCCCCAGCATTTT
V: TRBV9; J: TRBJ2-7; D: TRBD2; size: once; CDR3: CASSLGLASYEQYF; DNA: TGTGCCAGCAGCCTAGGACTAGCATCCTACGAGCAGTACTTC
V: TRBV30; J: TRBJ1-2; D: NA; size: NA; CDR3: CAWRGGHNGYTF; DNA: TGTGCCTGGAGGGGGGGTCATAATGGCTACACCTTC
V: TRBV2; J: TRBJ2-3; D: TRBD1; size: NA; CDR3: CASSELVRTGTHTDTQYF; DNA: TGTGCCAGCAGTGAACTAGTCCGGACAGGGACGCACACAGATACGCAGTATTTT
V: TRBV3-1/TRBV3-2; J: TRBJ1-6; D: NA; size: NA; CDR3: CASSQRGDSPLHF; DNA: TGTGCCAGCAGCCAACGGGGGGACTCACCCCTCCACTTT
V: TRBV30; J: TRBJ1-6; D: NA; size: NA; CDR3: CAWNENYNSPLHF; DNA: TGTGCCTGGAATGAGAACTATAATTCACCCCTCCACTTT
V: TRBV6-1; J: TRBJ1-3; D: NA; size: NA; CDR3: CASSEVQVGNTIYF; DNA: TGTGCCTCCAGTGAGGTCCAGGTCGGAAACACCATATATTTT
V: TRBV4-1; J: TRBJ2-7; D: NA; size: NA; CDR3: CASSQVTQAYEQYF; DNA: TGCGCCAGCAGCCAAGTCACACAGGCCTACGAGCAGTACTTC
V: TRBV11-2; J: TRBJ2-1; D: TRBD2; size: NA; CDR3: CASSLESQRGPNEQFF; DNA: TGTGCCAGCAGCTTAGAGAGTCAGCGGGGACCCAATGAGCAGTTCTTC
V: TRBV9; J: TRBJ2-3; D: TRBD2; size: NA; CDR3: CASSLKLGGSTDTQYF; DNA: TGTGCCAGCAGCCTCAAGCTCGGGGGGAGCACAGATACGCAGTATTTT
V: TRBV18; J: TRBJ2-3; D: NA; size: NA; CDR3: CASSPGGGADTQYF; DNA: TGTGCCAGCTCACCAGGGGGGGGCGCAGATACGCAGTATTTT
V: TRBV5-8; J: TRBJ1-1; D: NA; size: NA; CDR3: CASSLLRGNGAEAFF; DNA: TGTGCCAGCAGCTTGTTGCGGGGGAACGGAGCTGAAGCTTTCTTT
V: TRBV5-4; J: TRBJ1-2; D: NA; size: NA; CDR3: CASSSNMDSAGGYTF; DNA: TGTGCCAGCAGCTCTAATATGGACAGCGCCGGGGGCTACACCTTC
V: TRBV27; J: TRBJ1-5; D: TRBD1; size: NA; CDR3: CASSLSGQGASQPQHF; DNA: TGTGCCAGCAGTTTATCGGGACAGGGGGCGAGTCAGCCCCAGCATTTT
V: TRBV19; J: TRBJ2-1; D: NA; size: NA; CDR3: CASSIRWQGGEQFF; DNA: TGTGCCAGTAGTATAAGGTGGCAGGGTGGTGAGCAGTTCTTC
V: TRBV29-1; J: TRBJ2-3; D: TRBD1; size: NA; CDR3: CSGTTGTDTQYF; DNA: TGCAGCGGCACGACAGGGACAGATACGCAGTATTTT
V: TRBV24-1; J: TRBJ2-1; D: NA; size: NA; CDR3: CATSDLLGASGPAANEQFF; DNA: TGTGCCACCAGTGATTTGCTTGGAGCCAGCGGGCCCGCGGCCAATGAGCAGTTCTTC
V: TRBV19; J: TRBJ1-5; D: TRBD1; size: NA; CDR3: CASRRDRGFQPQHF; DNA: TGTGCCAGCCGCCGGGACAGGGGCTTTCAGCCCCAGCATTTT
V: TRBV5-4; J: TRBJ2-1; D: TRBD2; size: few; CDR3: CAASGLAGPNEQFF; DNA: TGTGCCGCCTCTGGACTAGCGGGCCCTAATGAGCAGTTCTTC
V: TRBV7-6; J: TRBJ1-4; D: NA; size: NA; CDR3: CASGRQQNEKLFF; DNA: TGTGCCAGCGGGCGACAGCAGAATGAAAAACTGTTTTTT
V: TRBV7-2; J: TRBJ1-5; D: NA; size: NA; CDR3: CASSGQGNQPQHF; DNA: TGTGCCAGCAGCGGGCAGGGGAATCAGCCCCAGCATTTT
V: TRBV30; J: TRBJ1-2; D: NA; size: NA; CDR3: CAWRVESFRGYTF; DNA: TGTGCCTGGAGGGTGGAGAGTTTTCGTGGCTACACCTTC